What follows describes a single T cell receptor beta chain. This record belongs to a study of blood T cell repertoires in COVID-19. Using immunoSEQ multiplex PCR, the repertoire was profiled, and TCRdb retains in-frame clones only, with some absent. In the table there are approximately 35,000 clones, more than 85% of which are singletons. Unmatched junction bases numbered 7, after V lost 5 bases and J lost 8 bases. The CDR3 loop spans 15 amino acids. Germline values: CDR1 MNHEY, CDR2 SMNVEV (reference sequence). This clonotype originated in a human donor in a cohort sampled during active COVID-19. Sample: peripheral blood. This chain connects TRBV27 to TRBJ2-3; 13 nucleotides match TRBD2. CDR3 protein: CASSVLAGGPVTQYF. The CDR3 region has the DNA TGTGCCAGCAGTGTACTAGCGGGAGGGCCGGTTACGCAGTATTTT.